This paragraph covers one T cell receptor beta chain sequence. Trimming cost V 5 bases and J 1 base; bases outside gene matches: 1. Germline loops: CDR1 MDHEN, CDR2 SYDVKM. This CDR3 region has 13 residues. In TCRdb, the 5' RACE reads were re-called with MiXCR into one record per CDR3 protein. The sample holds 60,000 to 65,000 distinct CDR3 sequences, around 30% seen once. This TCR was sampled from a female donor with breast cancer. The rearrangement joins TRBV28 to TRBJ1-1; 7 nucleotides align to TRBD1. Sample: tumor-infiltrating naive CD4+ T cells sorted from the breast tumor. Subset defined: naive CD4+ T cells, CD4+CD45RA+CD25-. The CDR3 DNA reads as TGTGCCAGCAGTACAGGGGAGAACACTGAAGCTTTCTTT. The encoded protein is CASSTGENTEAFF.